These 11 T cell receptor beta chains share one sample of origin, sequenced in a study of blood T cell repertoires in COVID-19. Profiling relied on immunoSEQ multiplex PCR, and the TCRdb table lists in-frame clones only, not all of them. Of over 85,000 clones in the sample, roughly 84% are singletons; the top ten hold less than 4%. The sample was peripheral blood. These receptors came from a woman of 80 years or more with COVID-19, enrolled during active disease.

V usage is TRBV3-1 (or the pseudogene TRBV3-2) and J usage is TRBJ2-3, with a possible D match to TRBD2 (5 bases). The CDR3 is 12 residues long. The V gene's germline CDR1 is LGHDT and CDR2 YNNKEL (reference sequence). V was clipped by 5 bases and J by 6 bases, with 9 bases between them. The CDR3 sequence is CASSSRGDTQYF. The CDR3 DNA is TGTGCCAGCAGCTCACGCGGGGATACGCAGTATTTT.

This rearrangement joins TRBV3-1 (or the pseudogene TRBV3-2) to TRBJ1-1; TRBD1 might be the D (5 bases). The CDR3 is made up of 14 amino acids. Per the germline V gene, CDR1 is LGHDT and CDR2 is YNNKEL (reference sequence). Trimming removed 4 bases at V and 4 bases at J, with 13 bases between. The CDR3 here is CASSPSFGGTEAFF. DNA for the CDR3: TGTGCCAGCAGCCCCTCGTTCGGGGGCACTGAAGCTTTCTTT.

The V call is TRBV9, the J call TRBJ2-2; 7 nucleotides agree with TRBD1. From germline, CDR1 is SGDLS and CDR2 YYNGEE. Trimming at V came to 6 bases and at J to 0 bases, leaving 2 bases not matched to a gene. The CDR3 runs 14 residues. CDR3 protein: CASNRGSNTGELFF. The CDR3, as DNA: TGTGCCAGCAACAGGGGCTCGAACACCGGGGAGCTGTTTTTT. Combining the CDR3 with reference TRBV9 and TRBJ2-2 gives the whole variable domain DSGVTQTPKHLITATGQRVTLRCSPRSGDLSVYWYQQSLDQGLQFLIQYYNGEERAKGNILERFSAQQFPDLHSELNLSSLELGDSALYFCASNRGSNTGELFFGEGSRLTVL.

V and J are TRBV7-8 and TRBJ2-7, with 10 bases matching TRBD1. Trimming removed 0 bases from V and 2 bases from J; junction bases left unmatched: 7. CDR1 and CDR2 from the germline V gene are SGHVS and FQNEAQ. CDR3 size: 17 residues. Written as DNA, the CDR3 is TGTGCCAGCAGCTTAGCTACATCCGGGACAGGGGCCTACGAGCAGTACTTC. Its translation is CASSLATSGTGAYEQYF.

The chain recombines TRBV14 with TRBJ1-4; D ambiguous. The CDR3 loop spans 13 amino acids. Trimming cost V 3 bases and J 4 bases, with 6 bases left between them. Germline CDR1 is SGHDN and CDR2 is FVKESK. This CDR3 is CASSQGFNEKLFF. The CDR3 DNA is TGTGCCAGCAGCCAGGGCTTTAATGAAAAACTGTTTTTT. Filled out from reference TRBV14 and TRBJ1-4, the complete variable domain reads EAGVTQFPSHSVIEKGQTVTLRCDPISGHDNLYWYRRVMGKEIKFLLHFVKESKQDESGMPNNRFLAERTGGTYSTLKVQPAELEDSGVYFCASSQGFNEKLFFGSGTQLSVL.

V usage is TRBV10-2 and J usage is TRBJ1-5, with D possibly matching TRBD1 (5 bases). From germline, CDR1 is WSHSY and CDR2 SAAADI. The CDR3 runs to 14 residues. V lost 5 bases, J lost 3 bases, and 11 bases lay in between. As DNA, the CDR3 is TGCGCCAGCAGTTATGGGGGGGTCAATCAGCCCCAGCATTTT. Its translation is CASSYGGVNQPQHF.

CDR3 in amino acids: CASSRLWFDYGYTF. The CDR3 coding sequence is TGTGCCAGCAGTAGACTGTGGTTCGACTATGGCTACACCTTC. The chain has TRBV28 and TRBJ1-2; unclear D gene. Trimming cost V 5 bases and J 3 bases, with 13 bases left between them. Germline-derived CDR1 and CDR2 are MDHEN and SYDVKM. The CDR3 sequence is 14 residues long.

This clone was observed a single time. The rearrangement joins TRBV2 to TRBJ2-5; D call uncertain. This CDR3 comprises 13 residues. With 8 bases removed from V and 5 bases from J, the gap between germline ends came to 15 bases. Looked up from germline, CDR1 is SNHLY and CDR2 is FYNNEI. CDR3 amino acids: CASSPPAWETQYF. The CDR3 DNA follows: TGTGCCAGCTCTCCCCCAGCGTGGGAGACCCAGTACTTC.

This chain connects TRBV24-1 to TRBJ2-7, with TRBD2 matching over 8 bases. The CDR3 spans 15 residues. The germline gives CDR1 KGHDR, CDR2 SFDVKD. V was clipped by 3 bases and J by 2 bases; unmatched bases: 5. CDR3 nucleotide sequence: TGTGCCACCAGTGATAGTAGCGGGACAACCTACGAGCAGTACTTC. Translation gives CATSDSSGTTYEQYF.

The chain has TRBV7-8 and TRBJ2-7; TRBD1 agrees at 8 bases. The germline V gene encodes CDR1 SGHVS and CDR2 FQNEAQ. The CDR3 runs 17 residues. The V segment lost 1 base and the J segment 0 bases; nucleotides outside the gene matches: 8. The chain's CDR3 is CASSLVTGGPSSYEQYF. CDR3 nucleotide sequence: TGTGCCAGCAGCTTAGTTACAGGGGGACCGAGCTCCTACGAGCAGTACTTC.

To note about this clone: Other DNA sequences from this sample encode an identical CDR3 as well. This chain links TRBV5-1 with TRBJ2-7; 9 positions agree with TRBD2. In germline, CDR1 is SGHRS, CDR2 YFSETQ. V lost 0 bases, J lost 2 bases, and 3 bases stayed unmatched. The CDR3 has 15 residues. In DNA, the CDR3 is TGCGCCAGCAGCTTGGTAGCTAGCGGGACCTACGAGCAGTACTTC. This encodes CASSLVASGTYEQYF.